The source of this T cell receptor beta chain is a study of shared clonotypes between healthy human individuals (dated by TCRdb to 2019 to 2021). General notes on the study: Two women and a few men aged 18 to 49 years were included in the cohort. For each donor, three plates each were used for CD4 naive and CD4 memory, two plates were used for CD8 naive, and one plate was used for CD8 memory. To estimate repertoire size and how much clonotypes are shared between individuals, the study performed deep sequencing of blood TCR repertoires from a handful of healthy adults. Different laboratories and diverse techniques were used to prepare libraries and sequence TCR repertoires, to increase sequencing depth and limit assay-specific biases. Between about 0.94 and 8.9 billion PBMCs per donor were obtained by leukapheresis. Overall study outcomes, separate from this receptor: Only blood was sampled, and tissue TCR repertoires likely differ from those in blood. Pairwise subsampling indicated that sequencing depth was expected to affect the degree of clonotype sharing among donors. Even with the large sequencing depth, rarefaction of the sorted-subset datasets indicated that sequencing was incomplete. Naive subsets generally had larger estimated clonotype richness than memory subsets. The genetic and exposure-history diversity represented was limited by the small number of donors. Compared with non-shared clonotypes, the clonotypes found in all four sorted-subset donors had higher generation probabilities. About 5% of naive CD4, more than 3% of naive CD8, approximately 2% of memory CD4, and about 0.4% of memory CD8 clonotypes were shared across a handful of donors.

The germline V gene gives CDR1 as SGHRS and CDR2 as YFSETQ. The CDR3 contains 14 residues, cysteine and phenylalanine counted. The CDR3 DNA has 42 bases and is translated from base 1. TCR CDR3 regions were amplified from genomic DNA by multiplex PCR using the deep immunoSEQ assay. Extracted genomic DNA from each cell subset was distributed evenly across all wells of several immunoSEQ 96-well plates, and each plate was treated as a replicate. For sorted subsets, about 200 ng genomic DNA, equal to some 28,000 T cell genomes, was loaded into each replicate PCR. The purified libraries were quantified using a Qubit 3.0 fluorometer, sized with a Bioanalyzer 2100, and then quantified again using the KAPA Library Quantification kit. Every immunoSEQ 96-well plate was sequenced on a dedicated single-read 150-cycle Illumina NextSeq 550 flow cell. The original methods were these. Because the immunoSEQ output included only junctional sequences and no quality scores, the filtering could not be the same as the filtering used for full-length reads. Sequences were annotated with PyIR, a Python wrapper for IgBLAST v1.9, and V/J genes and CDR3 were assigned using IMGT germline references. Reads with weak V/J assignments (E-value above 1e-6), missing CDR3, stop codons, out-of-frame junctions, or ambiguous translated residues were removed. A V3J clonotype was defined by an identical inferred V gene, J gene, and CDR3 amino acid sequence. The percentage overlap between two repertoires was calculated by dividing the number of shared unique clonotypes by the size of the smaller repertoire. RTK rarefaction, the Chao1 estimator, and Recon v2.1 estimates of unobserved clonotypes were used to assess repertoire richness. Generation probabilities were computed with OLGA for all TCRbeta clonotypes obtained by the gDNA method from a few donors. In TCRdb, the immuneACCESS table is reduced to in-frame sequences with V and J assigned. These tables do not hold every clone; where another copy was compared, an unresolved V gene accounts for under half, and the others remain unexplained. V, J and clone size were drawn from that table, and D and trimming were deduced from the DNA. The sample has over a million clones on record, roughly 96% of them singletons. The ten largest account for roughly 1.2% of the sample.

Healthy HIV-negative adults with no recently reported acute infections or vaccinations were included as donors. Every donor was a Caucasian adult residing in Nashville, Tennessee, USA. CD4+ T cells were enriched by magnetic negative selection, after which naive cells were positively selected on CD45RA and the negative fraction was taken as the memory subset. Blood was obtained by leukapheresis, after which PBMCs were separated by Ficoll-Histopaque density gradient centrifugation and cryopreserved in liquid nitrogen vapor phase. Purity and quantity of every magnetically sorted T cell population were checked by analytical flow cytometry. Each sorted fraction had its genomic DNA isolated and then quantified by UV absorbance on a Nanodrop 2000c. Remarks on this clone: Its antigen remains unidentified. A read error may account for a junction end that differs from germline. This sample includes further DNA sequences coding for the same CDR3.

This receptor was taken from a man younger than 40 in good health. The source material was naive CD4+ T cells sorted from blood. The cell subset or site label here, explained by the study, means: CD45RA+ positively selected. The rearranged chain carries TRBV5-1 and TRBJ2-5, with 9 junctional bases fitting TRBD2. The CDR3 has the sequence CASSYSGSGETQYF. DNA sequence: TGCGCCAGCAGCTATAGCGGGAGTGGGGAGACCCAATACTTC.